Below are 22 T cell receptor beta chains sequenced from a single sample in a study of blood T cell repertoires in COVID-19. Measured with immunoSEQ multiplex PCR; TCRdb has only the in-frame clones, and not every one. This sample yields some 99,000 clones, of which over 70% are seen a single time; roughly 4.7% belongs to the top ten. Material: peripheral blood. These receptors all come from a human donor in a cohort sampled during active or convalescent COVID-19.

The V gene is TRBV7-9, the J gene TRBJ1-2, with TRBD1 matching over 11 bases. Germline-derived CDR1 and CDR2 are SEHNR and FQNEAQ (reference sequence). The CDR3 is 14 residues long. With 5 bases clipped from V and 6 bases from J, the junction kept 5 bases outside the gene matches. This CDR3 is CASSRDRGVNGYTF. Here the CDR3 DNA reads TGTGCCAGCAGCCGGGACAGGGGGGTCAATGGCTACACCTTC.

The rearrangement uses TRBV19 and TRBJ2-7; 7 positions match TRBD2. From germline, CDR1 is LNHDA and CDR2 SQIVND (reference sequence). Germline trimming cut 3 bases from V and 3 bases from J; bases unmatched to any gene: 2. The CDR3 runs 13 residues. The chain's CDR3 is CASSIKRGYEQYF. The CDR3, as DNA: TGTGCCAGTAGTATTAAGCGGGGCTACGAGCAGTACTTC. The full variable domain, its missing parts supplied by reference TRBV19 and TRBJ2-7, is DGGITQSPKYLFRKEGQNVTLSCEQNLNHDAMYWYRQDPGQGLRLIYYSQIVNDFQKGDIAEGYSVSREKKESFPLTVTSAQKNPTAFYLCASSIKRGYEQYFGPGTRLTVT.

CDR3 region: CASSLAGGPWETQYF. The CDR3, as DNA: TGCGCCAGCAGCTTAGCGGGGGGGCCCTGGGAGACCCAGTACTTC. The V call is TRBV5-1, the J call TRBJ2-5; TRBD2 aligns across 10 bases. J lost 5 bases, V lost 2 bases, and 6 bases had no gene match. This CDR3 spans 15 amino acids. The germline V gene encodes CDR1 SGHRS and CDR2 YFSETQ.

The chain employs TRBV5-1 and TRBJ2-6; 7 bases align to TRBD1. The CDR3 length is 17 residues. The germline V gene has CDR1 SGHRS and CDR2 YFSETQ. V was pared by 4 bases and J by 0 bases, with 7 bases of the junction left unmatched. The CDR3 nucleotides are TGCGCCAGCAGCCGGGGACAGACGAGCTCTGGGGCCAACGTCCTGACTTTC. It specifies CASSRGQTSSGANVLTF.

The rearrangement uses TRBV6-5 and TRBJ1-3, with D maybe TRBD1 (5 bases). CDR1 is MNHEY, CDR2 SVGAGI, per germline. With 5 bases removed from V and 0 bases from J, the gap between germline ends came to 11 bases. The CDR3 consists of 15 residues. CDR3 protein: CASSSTGDSGNTIYF. CDR3 nucleotides: TGTGCCAGCAGTAGCACAGGAGACTCTGGAAACACCATATATTTT.

This clone was detected a few times. This chain uses TRBV27 with TRBJ1-1; maybe TRBD1 (5 bases). Trimming shortened V by 1 base and J by 1 base, and 10 bases separated the two germline ends. Germline V lookup: CDR1 MNHEY, CDR2 SMNVEV (reference sequence). This CDR3 comprises 15 residues. CDR3 sequence reads: CASSLWAGPNTEAFF. The CDR3 DNA is TGTGCCAGCAGTTTATGGGCAGGGCCGAACACTGAAGCTTTCTTT.

This clone was found once. This chain links TRBV19 with TRBJ1-1; D may be TRBD1 (5 bases). CDR1 is LNHDA and CDR2 is SQIVND in the germline V gene (reference sequence). CDR3 size: 16 residues. Trimming removed 3 bases from V and 4 bases from J, with 18 bases in between. CDR3 sequence (DNA): TGTGCCAGTAGTATGGGGGGAGTCGGTCGGGTCACTGAAGCTTTCTTT. Amino acids: CASSMGGVGRVTEAFF.

The CDR3 sequence is CASSYSPGAGGNTIYF. The CDR3 DNA sequence: TGTGCCAGCAGTTACTCACCAGGGGCGGGTGGAAACACCATATATTTT. The chain is built from TRBV6-5 and TRBJ1-3; D may be TRBD1 (6 bases). The germline gives CDR1 MNHEY, CDR2 SVGAGI. CDR3 size: 16 residues. Deletions cut 0 bases from V and 3 bases from J, with 12 bases between.

This clone was seen a handful of times. The chain has TRBV28 and TRBJ2-7; 10 bases are a match to TRBD2. Germline V CDR1 and CDR2: MDHEN, SYDVKM. The V segment lost 4 bases and the J segment 7 bases; nucleotides outside the gene matches: 10. The CDR3 loop spans 15 amino acids. The CDR3 region is CASSSRTSGIGEQYF. CDR3 in DNA: TGTGCCAGCAGTTCTCGGACTAGCGGCATTGGGGAGCAGTACTTC. The full variable domain, rest sourced from reference TRBV28 and TRBJ2-7, is DVKVTQSSRYLVKRTGEKVFLECVQDMDHENMFWYRQDPGLGLRLIYFSYDVKMKEKGDIPEGYSVSREKKERFSLILESASTNQTSMYLCASSSRTSGIGEQYFGPGTRLTVT.

The CDR3 DNA is TGTGCCAGTAGTGATTTTGAAGGGGGACAGCCCCAGCATTTT. Protein: CASSDFEGGQPQHF. V gene TRBV19 combines with J gene TRBJ1-5; possible D gene TRBD1, 6 bases. The CDR3 is 14 residues long. The V end lost 5 bases, the J end lost 7 bases, and 15 bases lay between the germline ends. The germline CDR1 and CDR2 sequences are LNHDA and SQIVND (reference sequence).

The V gene is TRBV19, the J gene TRBJ1-5; the match to TRBD1 covers 8 bases. V lost 7 bases, J lost 6 bases, and 8 bases stayed unmatched. The CDR3 has 14 amino acids. CDR1 is LNHDA and CDR2 is SQIVND in the germline V gene (reference sequence). In DNA form, the CDR3 reads TGTGCCAGTACAGAGGGACAGGTGGTTCAGCCCCAGCATTTT. Translated: CASTEGQVVQPQHF. The full variable domain, rest sourced from reference TRBV19 and TRBJ1-5, is DGGITQSPKYLFRKEGQNVTLSCEQNLNHDAMYWYRQDPGQGLRLIYYSQIVNDFQKGDIAEGYSVSREKKESFPLTVTSAQKNPTAFYLCASTEGQVVQPQHFGDGTRLSIL.

V and J are TRBV5-4 and TRBJ1-2; TRBD1 aligns across 11 bases. This CDR3 is built from 15 residues. In germline, CDR1 is SGHNT, CDR2 YYREEE (reference sequence). The trim removed 4 bases at V and 8 bases at J, leaving 10 bases unmatched. The CDR3 DNA reads as TGTGCCAGCAGCCGTGGGGGACAGGGGGAAAAGGGCTACACCTTC. It translates to CASSRGGQGEKGYTF.

DNA for the CDR3: TGTGCCTGGAGTGTACCTAGCGGGATACGTGTCACCGGGGAGCTGTTTTTT. Translation gives CAWSVPSGIRVTGELFF. V is TRBV30 and J is TRBJ2-2, with 9 positions matching TRBD2. Germline-derived CDR1 and CDR2 are GTSNPN and SVGIG (reference sequence). The junction had 9 bases not matched to a gene; V was cut back by 0 bases and J by 4 bases. The CDR3 contains 17 residues.

The gene calls are TRBV27 and TRBJ2-7, with 9 bases identical to TRBD1. Trimming at V came to 6 bases and at J to 4 bases, leaving 10 bases not matched to a gene. The V gene's germline CDR1 is MNHEY and CDR2 SMNVEV (reference sequence). The CDR3 is 15 amino acids. CDR3 protein: CASSDTGGAWYEQYF. CDR3 bases: TGTGCCAGCAGCGACACAGGGGGCGCATGGTACGAGCAGTACTTC.

This clone has a handful of counts. The chain couples TRBV18 to TRBJ2-7; 11 nucleotides line up with TRBD2. Per germline, CDR1 KGHSH and CDR2 LQKENI. V was pared by 0 bases and J by 2 bases, with 9 bases of the junction left unmatched. This CDR3 is built from 18 residues. In DNA form, the CDR3 reads TGTGCCAGCTCACCACCGTCTAGCGGGGGGCCTACCCCCTACGAGCAGTACTTC. Residues: CASSPPSSGGPTPYEQYF.

The chain joins TRBV7-6 to TRBJ2-4, with D tentatively TRBD2 (5 bases). In germline, CDR1 is SGHVS, CDR2 FNYEAQ. This CDR3 comprises 16 residues. The germline V and J ends were trimmed by 1 base and 8 bases, with 18 bases remaining between them. CDR3 sequence: CASSLESGSGSDIQYF. The CDR3 nucleotides read TGTGCCAGCAGCTTAGAGTCGGGGTCAGGTTCAGACATTCAGTACTTC.

This chain connects TRBV5-6 to TRBJ2-1, with D perhaps matching TRBD1 (6 bases). This CDR3 is built from 16 residues. The V and J ends lost 3 bases and 6 bases respectively, with 19 bases between them. The germline gives CDR1 SGHDT, CDR2 YYEEEE. The CDR3 spells CASSSMRQESPNEQFF. The CDR3 DNA sequence: TGTGCCAGCAGCTCAATGAGACAGGAGAGTCCCAATGAGCAGTTCTTC.

This chain's CDR3 is CASRLGTPSTDTQYF. The CDR3 DNA reads TGTGCCAGCCGCCTAGGGACACCTAGCACAGATACGCAGTATTTT. The chain employs TRBV6-5 and TRBJ2-3, with D possibly being TRBD1 (6 bases). This CDR3 contains 15 residues. In germline, CDR1 is MNHEY, CDR2 SVGAGI. V lost 8 bases and J 0 bases, leaving 15 bases between the germline ends.

This clone was seen a single time. This sequence joins TRBV12-3 or TRBV12-4 and TRBJ1-1; maybe TRBD1 (6 bases). The CDR3 spans 13 residues. V gave up 8 bases and J gave up 5 bases, with 15 bases separating them. CDR3 nucleotides: TGTGCCAGCTCGGAACAGGGAAGGACTGAAGCTTTCTTT. Translation: CASSEQGRTEAFF.

The V and J genes are TRBV7-2 and TRBJ1-3; D not certain. The CDR3 covers 15 residues. Germline V gene lookup returns CDR1 SGHTA and CDR2 FQGNSA. The V end lost 1 base, the J end lost 0 bases, and 7 bases lay between the germline ends. CDR3 residues: CASSLVGSSGNTIYF. CDR3 sequence (DNA): TGTGCCAGCAGCTTAGTGGGGAGCTCTGGAAACACCATATATTTT.

The gene calls are TRBV7-2 and TRBJ2-2, with 12 bases fitting TRBD2. This CDR3 has 18 residues. V was clipped by 5 bases and J by 5 bases; unmatched bases: 12. Germline CDR1 and CDR2: SGHTA and FQGNSA. The CDR3: CASSTGLAGGPYTGELFF. The CDR3, as DNA: TGTGCCAGCAGCACCGGCCTAGCGGGAGGGCCCTATACCGGGGAGCTGTTTTTT.

Here the CDR3 reads CASSHGAGGPFGTSTDTQYF. CDR3 nucleotide sequence: TGTGCCAGCAGTCACGGGGCGGGAGGGCCATTTGGGACTAGCACAGATACGCAGTATTTT. The J gene is TRBJ2-3, the V gene TRBV11-3; 9 positions agree with TRBD2. The CDR3 is 20 residues long. Germline V gene lookup returns CDR1 SGHNT and CDR2 YENEEA. Trimming removed 6 bases from V and 0 bases from J; junction bases left unmatched: 19.